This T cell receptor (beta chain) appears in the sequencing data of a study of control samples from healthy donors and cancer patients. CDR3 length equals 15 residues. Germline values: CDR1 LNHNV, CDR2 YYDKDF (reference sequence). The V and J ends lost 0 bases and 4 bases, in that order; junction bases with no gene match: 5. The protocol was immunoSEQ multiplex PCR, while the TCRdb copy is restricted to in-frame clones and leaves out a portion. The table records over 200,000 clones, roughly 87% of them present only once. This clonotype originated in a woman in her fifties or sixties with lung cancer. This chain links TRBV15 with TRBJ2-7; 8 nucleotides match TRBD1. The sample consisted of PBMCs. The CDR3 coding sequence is TGTGCCACCAGCAGAGAGACAGGGGAGGTTTACGAGCAGTACTTC. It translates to CATSRETGEVYEQYF.